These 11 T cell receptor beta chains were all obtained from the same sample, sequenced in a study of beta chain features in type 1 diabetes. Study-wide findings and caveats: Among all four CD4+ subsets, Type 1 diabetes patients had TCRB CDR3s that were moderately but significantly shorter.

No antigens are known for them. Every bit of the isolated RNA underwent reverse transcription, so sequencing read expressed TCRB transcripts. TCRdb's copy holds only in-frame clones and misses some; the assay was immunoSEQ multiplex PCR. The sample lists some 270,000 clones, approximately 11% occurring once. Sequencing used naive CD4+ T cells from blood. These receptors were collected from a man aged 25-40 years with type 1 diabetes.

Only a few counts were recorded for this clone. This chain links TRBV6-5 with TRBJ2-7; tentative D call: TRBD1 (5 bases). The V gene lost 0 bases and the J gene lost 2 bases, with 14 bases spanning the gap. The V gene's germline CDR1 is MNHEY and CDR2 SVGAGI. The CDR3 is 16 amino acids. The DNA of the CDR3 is TGTGCCAGCAGTTACTCGACAGCTCCGGTCCCCTACGAGCAGTACTTC. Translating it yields CASSYSTAPVPYEQYF.

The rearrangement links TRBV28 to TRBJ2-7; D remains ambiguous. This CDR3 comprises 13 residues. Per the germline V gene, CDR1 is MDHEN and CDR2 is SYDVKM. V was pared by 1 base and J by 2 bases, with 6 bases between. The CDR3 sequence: CASSLSPAYEQYF. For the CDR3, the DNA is TGTGCCAGCAGTTTATCCCCGGCCTACGAGCAGTACTTC.

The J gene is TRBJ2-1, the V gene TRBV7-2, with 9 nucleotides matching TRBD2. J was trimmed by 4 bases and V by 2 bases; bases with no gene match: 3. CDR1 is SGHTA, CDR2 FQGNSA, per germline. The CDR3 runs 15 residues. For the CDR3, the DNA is TGTGCCAGCAGCTTATGGGGACTAGCATACAATGAGCAGTTCTTC. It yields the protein CASSLWGLAYNEQFF.

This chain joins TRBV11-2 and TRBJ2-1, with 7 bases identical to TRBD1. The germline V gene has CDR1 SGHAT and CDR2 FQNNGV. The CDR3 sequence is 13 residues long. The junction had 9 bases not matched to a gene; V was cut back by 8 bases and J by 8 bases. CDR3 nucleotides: TGTGCCAGCGTTCTGACAGGGAGCGATGAGCAGTTCTTC. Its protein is CASVLTGSDEQFF.

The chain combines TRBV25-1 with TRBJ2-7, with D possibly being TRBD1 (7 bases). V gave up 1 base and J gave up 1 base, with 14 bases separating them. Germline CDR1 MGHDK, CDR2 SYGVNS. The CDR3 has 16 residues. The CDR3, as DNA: TGTGCCAGCAGTGAATTCCGGGCAGGGGGGTCCTACGAGCAGTACTTC. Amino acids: CASSEFRAGGSYEQYF.

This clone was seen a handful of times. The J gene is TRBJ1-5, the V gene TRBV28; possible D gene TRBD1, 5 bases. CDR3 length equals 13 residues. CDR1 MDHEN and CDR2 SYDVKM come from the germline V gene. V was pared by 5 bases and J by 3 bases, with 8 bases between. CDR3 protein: CASSAGPNQPQHF. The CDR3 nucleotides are TGTGCCAGCAGTGCAGGGCCCAATCAGCCCCAGCATTTT. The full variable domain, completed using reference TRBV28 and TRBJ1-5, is DVKVTQSSRYLVKRTGEKVFLECVQDMDHENMFWYRQDPGLGLRLIYFSYDVKMKEKGDIPEGYSVSREKKERFSLILESASTNQTSMYLCASSAGPNQPQHFGDGTRLSIL.

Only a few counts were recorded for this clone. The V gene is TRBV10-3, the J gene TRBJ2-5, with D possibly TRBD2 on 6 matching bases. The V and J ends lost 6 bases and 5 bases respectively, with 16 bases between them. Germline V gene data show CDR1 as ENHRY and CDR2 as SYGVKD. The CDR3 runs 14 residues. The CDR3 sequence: CAISALPRGETQYF. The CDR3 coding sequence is TGTGCCATCAGCGCCCTCCCCCGGGGGGAGACCCAGTACTTC.

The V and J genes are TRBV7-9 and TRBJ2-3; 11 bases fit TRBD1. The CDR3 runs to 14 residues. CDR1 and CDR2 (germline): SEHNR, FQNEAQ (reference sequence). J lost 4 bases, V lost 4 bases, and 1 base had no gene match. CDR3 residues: CASSWDRGADTQYF. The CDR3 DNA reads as TGTGCCAGCAGCTGGGACAGGGGGGCAGATACGCAGTATTTT. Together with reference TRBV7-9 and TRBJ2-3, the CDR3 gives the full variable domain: DTGVSQNPRHKITKRGQNVTFRCDPISEHNRLYWYRQTLGQGPEFLTYFQNEAQLEKSRLLSDRFSAERPKGSFSTLEIQRTEQGDSAMYLCASSWDRGADTQYFGPGTRLTVL.

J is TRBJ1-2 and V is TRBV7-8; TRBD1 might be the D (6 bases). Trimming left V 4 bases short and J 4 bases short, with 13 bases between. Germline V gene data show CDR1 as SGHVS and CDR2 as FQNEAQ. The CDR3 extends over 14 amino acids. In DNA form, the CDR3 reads TGTGCCAGCAGCTCCAGGGGCCTCCTCTATGGCTACACCTTC. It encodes CASSSRGLLYGYTF.

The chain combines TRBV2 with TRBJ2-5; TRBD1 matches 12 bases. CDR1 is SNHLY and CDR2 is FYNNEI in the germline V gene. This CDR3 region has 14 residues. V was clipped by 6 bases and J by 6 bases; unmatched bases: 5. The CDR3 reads CASRGTGGGKTQYF. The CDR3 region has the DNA TGTGCCAGCAGGGGGACAGGGGGCGGAAAGACCCAGTACTTC.

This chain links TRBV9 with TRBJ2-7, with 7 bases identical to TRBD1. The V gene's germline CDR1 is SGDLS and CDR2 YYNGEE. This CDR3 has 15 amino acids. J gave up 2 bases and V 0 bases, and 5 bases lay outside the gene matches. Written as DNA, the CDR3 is TGTGCCAGCAGCGTAGGTACAGGGGCGACCTACGAGCAGTACTTC. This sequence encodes CASSVGTGATYEQYF. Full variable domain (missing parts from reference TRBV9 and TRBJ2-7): DSGVTQTPKHLITATGQRVTLRCSPRSGDLSVYWYQQSLDQGLQFLIQYYNGEERAKGNILERFSAQQFPDLHSELNLSSLELGDSALYFCASSVGTGATYEQYFGPGTRLTVT.